Presented here are 20 T cell receptor beta chains from one specimen sequenced in a study of blood T cell repertoires in COVID-19. Method: immunoSEQ multiplex PCR; TCRdb's copy keeps in-frame clones and lacks some. The repertoire holds over 200,000 clones, with roughly 80% as singletons. Source material: peripheral blood. The receptors stem from a woman of 80 years or more with active or convalescent COVID-19.

In this sample, this clone turned up a few times. This chain joins TRBV19 and TRBJ1-2, with D possibly being TRBD1 (5 bases). The CDR3 runs to 12 residues. Trimming took off 7 bases at V and 7 bases at J, with 13 bases between the two ends. Germline values: CDR1 LNHDA, CDR2 SQIVND (reference sequence). This chain's CDR3 is CASNQPGGGYTF. In DNA, the CDR3 is TGTGCCAGTAATCAACCCGGGGGTGGCTACACCTTC.

The chain is built from TRBV13 and TRBJ1-2, with 8 bases aligning to TRBD1. Trimming cost V 2 bases and J 8 bases; bases outside gene matches: 7. In germline, CDR1 is PRHDT, CDR2 FYEKMQ (reference sequence). The CDR3 is 14 residues long. CDR3 amino acids: CASSLSSRGHGYTF. In nucleotides, the CDR3 is TGTGCCAGCAGCTTATCGTCCAGGGGGCACGGCTACACCTTC.

The J gene is TRBJ2-1, the V gene TRBV4-2; 13 bases match TRBD2. The CDR3 covers 16 residues. Germline CDR1 is LGHNA and CDR2 is YNFKEQ. Germline trimming cut 4 bases from V and 7 bases from J; bases unmatched to any gene: 7. CDR3 in amino acids: CASSPPLAGGRNEQFF. The CDR3 DNA is TGTGCCAGCAGCCCTCCACTAGCGGGGGGGCGGAATGAGCAGTTCTTC.

This rearrangement joins TRBV4-2 to TRBJ1-2; 10 nucleotides match TRBD1. Germline-derived CDR1 and CDR2 are LGHNA and YNFKEQ. This CDR3 has 15 residues. Germline trimming cut 1 base from V and 4 bases from J; bases unmatched to any gene: 3. CDR3 in amino acids: CASSQGGTGVYGYTF. The CDR3 coding sequence is TGTGCCAGCAGCCAAGGGGGGACAGGGGTCTATGGCTACACCTTC.

The rearrangement uses TRBV27 and TRBJ2-7, with 12 bases matching TRBD1. The CDR3 has 17 amino acids. V gave up 4 bases and J gave up 6 bases; unmatched junction bases: 13. The germline V gene encodes CDR1 MNHEY and CDR2 SMNVEV (reference sequence). CDR3: CASSSGTGGSYRGEQYF. CDR3 sequence (DNA): TGTGCCAGCAGTTCCGGGACAGGGGGCTCGTATCGTGGCGAGCAGTACTTC.

CDR3 sequence reads: CASSLEPAGVQETQYF. In DNA, the CDR3 is TGTGCCAGCAGCTTGGAACCAGCGGGGGTTCAAGAGACCCAGTACTTC. The gene calls are TRBV5-6 and TRBJ2-5; 8 bases are a match to TRBD2. The germline CDR1 and CDR2 sequences are SGHDT and YYEEEE. V lost 0 bases and J lost 2; bases outside the gene matches: 6. The CDR3 loop spans 16 amino acids.

The chain links TRBV28 to TRBJ2-7, with a weak D call TRBD1 (6 bases). Germline-derived CDR1 and CDR2 are MDHEN and SYDVKM. The CDR3 runs 14 residues. V shed 6 bases and J shed 2 bases, with 14 bases lying between them. CDR3 loop: CASRTGTRTYEQYF. DNA for the CDR3: TGTGCCAGCAGAACCGGGACACGGACCTACGAGCAGTACTTC.

V and J are TRBV12-5 and TRBJ2-1; 7 bases fit TRBD2. V trimming: 5 bases; J trimming: 0 bases; junction bases outside the gene matches: 7. CDR1 LGHNT and CDR2 FRNRAP come from the germline V gene. This CDR3 contains 16 residues. For the CDR3, the DNA is TGTGCTAGTGGTCCTATCCTAGCGGACTCCTACAATGAGCAGTTCTTC. It yields the protein CASGPILADSYNEQFF.

This clone was detected once. The CDR3 is CASSAPVGQGLRSTDTQYF. CDR3 nucleotides: TGTGCCAGCAGCGCCCCCGTGGGACAGGGGCTTCGTAGCACAGATACGCAGTATTTT. The gene calls are TRBV9 and TRBJ2-3; TRBD1 agrees at 10 bases. Germline lookup yields CDR1 SGDLS and CDR2 YYNGEE. This CDR3 has 19 residues. V dropped 3 bases and J dropped 0; count of bases not matched to a gene: 13.

This clone was observed a single time. The chain uses TRBV11-3 and TRBJ2-1; D may be TRBD2 (5 bases). V was clipped by 3 bases and J by 6 bases, with 12 bases between them. The CDR3 extends over 14 amino acids. The germline gives CDR1 SGHNT, CDR2 YENEEA. CDR3 nucleotides: TGTGCCAGCAGCTTGAGGACTTCGGTCAATGAGCAGTTCTTC. This encodes CASSLRTSVNEQFF.

The chain joins TRBV5-1 to TRBJ1-4; D unresolved. The CDR3 consists of 14 residues. Germline V CDR1 and CDR2: SGHRS, YFSETQ. Trimming left V 6 bases short and J 0 bases short, with 9 bases between. CDR3 loop: CASTLQSTNEKLFF. The DNA of the CDR3 is TGCGCCAGCACCTTACAATCAACTAATGAAAAACTGTTTTTT.

The J gene is TRBJ1-1, the V gene TRBV4-1; the D gene is possibly TRBD1 (6 bases). V dropped 4 bases and J dropped 0 bases, with 15 bases sitting between them. The CDR3 runs 16 residues. The germline V gene has CDR1 MGHRA and CDR2 YSYEKL. The CDR3 region is CASSRRGQTMNTEAFF. CDR3 nucleotides: TGCGCCAGCAGCCGTCGAGGACAGACCATGAACACTGAAGCTTTCTTT.

V usage is TRBV15 and J usage is TRBJ2-1, with D uncertain. Germline loops: CDR1 LNHNV, CDR2 YYDKDF (reference sequence). This CDR3 has 13 amino acids. V was clipped by 0 bases and J by 7 bases, with 7 bases between them. The CDR3 protein is CATSRDLRNEQFF. The CDR3 nucleotides read TGTGCCACCAGCAGAGACCTCAGGAATGAGCAGTTCTTC.

As concerns this clone: The sample has other DNA sequences that encode this CDR3 too. The chain recombines TRBV7-9 with TRBJ2-5; D might be TRBD1 (6 bases). With 0 bases removed from V and 5 bases from J, the gap between germline ends came to 10 bases. Germline V gene lookup returns CDR1 SEHNR and CDR2 FQNEAQ (reference sequence). This CDR3 contains 14 residues. CDR3 sequence (DNA): TGTGCCAGCAGCTTAGCGGGGGCCGGGGAGACCCAGTACTTC. Translation gives CASSLAGAGETQYF.

The rearrangement links TRBV11-1 to TRBJ2-7; TRBD1 might be the D (5 bases). The CDR3 totals 15 residues. V was shortened by 3 bases and J by 2 bases, with 14 bases between the two germline ends. Per the germline V gene, CDR1 is SGHAT and CDR2 is FQDESV (reference sequence). The CDR3 nucleotides are TGTGCCAGCAGCTTGGGGCAGGGTCGTACCTACGAGCAGTACTTC. This translates into CASSLGQGRTYEQYF.

The rearrangement joins TRBV28 to TRBJ1-2; 8 bases line up with TRBD1. CDR3 length: 16 amino acids. CDR1 is MDHEN, CDR2 SYDVKM, per germline. V shed 5 bases, J shed 6 bases, and the junction held 14 bases outside the gene matches. The CDR3 loop reads CASSPSPGQGRDGYTF. The CDR3 DNA reads TGTGCCAGCAGTCCATCCCCCGGACAGGGTCGAGATGGCTACACCTTC.

The rearrangement joins TRBV5-1 to TRBJ2-2, with TRBD1 matching over 11 bases. Trimming removed 4 bases from V and 7 bases from J; junction bases left unmatched: 6. The germline V gene encodes CDR1 SGHRS and CDR2 YFSETQ. This CDR3 comprises 15 residues. The CDR3 loop is CASSAGQGAFGELFF. In nucleotides, the CDR3 is TGCGCCAGCAGCGCCGGACAGGGGGCTTTCGGGGAGCTGTTTTTT.

The CDR3 region is CASSLAVRSTDTQYF. Written as DNA, the CDR3 is TGTGCCAGCAGCTTGGCCGTCCGGAGCACAGATACGCAGTATTTT. The V and J genes are TRBV5-4 and TRBJ2-3; no definite D call. CDR3 length: 15 amino acids. The germline CDR1 and CDR2 sequences are SGHNT and YYREEE (reference sequence). Trimming removed 0 bases from V and 0 bases from J, with 8 bases in between. Variable domain in full (rest from reference TRBV5-4 and TRBJ2-3): ETGVTQSPTHLIKTRGQQVTLRCSSQSGHNTVSWYQQALGQGPQFIFQYYREEENGRGNFPPRFSGLQFPNYSSELNVNALELDDSALYLCASSLAVRSTDTQYFGPGTRLTVL.

The CDR3 protein is CASSPYQGKTGELFF. The CDR3 DNA reads TGTGCCAGCTCACCATATCAGGGGAAAACCGGGGAGCTGTTTTTT. The J gene is TRBJ2-2, the V gene TRBV18, with D perhaps TRBD1 (6 bases). The CDR3 loop spans 15 amino acids. Germline CDR1 reads KGHSH; CDR2 reads LQKENI. V lost 2 bases and J 5 bases, leaving 12 bases between the germline ends. The entire variable domain, with the rest obtained from reference TRBV18 and TRBJ2-2, is as follows: NAGVMQNPRHLVRRRGQEARLRCSPMKGHSHVYWYRQLPEEGLKFMVYLQKENIIDESGMPKERFSAEFPKEGPSILRIQQVVRGDSAAYFCASSPYQGKTGELFFGEGSRLTVL.

The chain combines TRBV19 with TRBJ1-2, with D tentatively TRBD1 (6 bases). The CDR3 has 14 residues. Per the germline V gene, CDR1 is LNHDA and CDR2 is SQIVND (reference sequence). Trimming removed 6 bases from V and 4 bases from J, with 15 bases in between. CDR3 region: CASSVRQEIYGYTF. CDR3 DNA sequence: TGTGCCAGTAGCGTCAGACAGGAAATCTATGGCTACACCTTC.